Listed below are T cell receptor beta chains from one sample, sequenced in a study of identical twins. TCRdb reprocessed the 5' RACE reads via MiXCR and lists one record per CDR3 protein. The sample lists 200,000 to 250,000 distinct CDR3 sequences, 7.5% seen once, with around 5% in the top ten. The same data also contributed to another study, on yellow fever vaccine responses in identical twins.

Sequenced sample: CD8+ T cells sorted from blood. These receptors were collected from a woman aged 18-29 years in good health. The CDR3 runs from the conserved cysteine through the conserved F or W. A D gene is named only where the DNA matches it firmly. Rows may omit the clone size; those that give it use once, few, many or a size class.

D	size	V	J	CDR3	DNA
-	many	TRBV9	TRBJ1-6	CASSVVGRYNSPLHF	TGTGCCAGCAGCGTAGTGGGCCGGTATAATTCACCCCTCCACTTT
-	few	TRBV15	TRBJ2-3	CATSSSRGQYF	TGTGCCACCAGCAGTAGCAGGGGGCAGTATTTT
TRBD1	few	TRBV13	TRBJ1-1	CASSFLRQGATEAFF	TGTGCCAGCAGCTTCCTGCGACAGGGGGCGACTGAAGCTTTCTTT
-	-	TRBV6-2/TRBV6-3	TRBJ1-2	CASLTLVYGYGYTF	TGTGCCAGCCTCACACTAGTCTACGGCTATGGCTACACCTTC
TRBD1	-	TRBV5-4	TRBJ2-5	CASSPGQGETQYF	TGTGCCAGCAGCCCGGGACAGGGGGAGACCCAGTACTTC
TRBD2	-	TRBV12-3/TRBV12-4	TRBJ2-2	CASTPGGWGGELFF	TGTGCCAGCACTCCCGGGGGGTGGGGCGGGGAGCTGTTTTTT
-	-	TRBV3-1	TRBJ2-7	CASSPNKWDVTYEQYF	TGTGCCAGCAGCCCCAATAAATGGGACGTTACCTACGAGCAGTACTTC
-	-	TRBV9	TRBJ2-4	CASSPAGAISKNIQYF	TGTGCCAGCAGCCCAGCTGGGGCCATTAGCAAAAACATTCAGTACTTC
TRBD1	-	TRBV7-8	TRBJ1-3	CASSLYPPGQGQNTIYF	TGTGCCAGCAGCTTATACCCGCCGGGACAGGGACAAAACACCATATATTTT
TRBD1	few	TRBV12-3/TRBV12-4	TRBJ1-5	CASSLGDRGSNQPQHF	TGTGCCAGCAGTTTAGGGGACAGGGGTAGCAATCAGCCCCAGCATTTT
-	few	TRBV24-1	TRBJ1-5	CATLGRGDQPQHF	TGTGCCACCCTGGGCCGGGGCGATCAGCCCCAGCATTTT
-	few	TRBV7-2	TRBJ1-4	CASSLVGSTNEKLFF	TGTGCCAGCAGCTTAGTCGGGTCAACTAATGAAAAACTGTTTTTT
-	many	TRBV21-1	TRBJ2-7	CASSTHTSGSPYEQYF	TGTGCCAGCAGCACCCATACTAGCGGGAGCCCCTACGAGCAGTACTTC
-	few	TRBV9	TRBJ2-1	CASSVSGEEQFF	TGTGCCAGCAGCGTTTCAGGAGAGGAGCAGTTCTTC
-	many	TRBV4-1	TRBJ1-2	CASGDGPYGYTF	TGCGCCAGCGGGGACGGCCCCTATGGCTACACCTTC
-	few	TRBV5-4	TRBJ2-4	CASSSTGVRDIQYF	TGTGCCAGCAGCTCTACTGGGGTAAGGGACATTCAGTACTTC
-	many	TRBV14	TRBJ2-3	CASSQEGYSTDTQYF	TGTGCCAGCAGCCAAGAGGGATATAGCACAGATACGCAGTATTTT
TRBD2	few	TRBV7-2	TRBJ2-1	CASSLAGGANEQFF	TGTGCCAGCAGCTTAGCCGGGGGGGCAAATGAGCAGTTCTTC
-	-	TRBV27	TRBJ2-3	CASRRLSVDTQYF	TGTGCCAGCAGACGCCTCTCAGTAGATACGCAGTATTTT
-	many	TRBV7-2	TRBJ1-5	CASSLNSYSNQPQHF	TGTGCCAGCAGCTTAAACAGTTATAGCAATCAGCCCCAGCATTTT
TRBD2	many	TRBV6-5	TRBJ2-5	CASSSYGLAGGETQYF	TGTGCCAGCAGTTCCTATGGACTAGCGGGAGGAGAGACCCAGTACTTC
TRBD2	many	TRBV24-1	TRBJ2-1	CATKETSGSYEQFF	TGTGCCACCAAAGAGACTAGCGGGAGTTATGAGCAGTTCTTC
-	-	TRBV2	TRBJ2-1	CASSNGPGDEQFF	TGTGCCAGCAGTAACGGGCCTGGGGATGAGCAGTTCTTC
TRBD1	few	TRBV11-2	TRBJ2-1	CASSLGSGQGVTSSYNEQFF	TGTGCCAGCAGCTTAGGTTCGGGACAGGGCGTTACCAGTTCTTACAATGAGCAGTTCTTC
TRBD1	few	TRBV27	TRBJ2-2	CASSPQFPTGGSGELFF	TGTGCCAGCAGTCCCCAATTCCCCACAGGGGGGTCCGGGGAGCTGTTTTTT
TRBD1	few	TRBV7-9	TRBJ1-1	CASAQGAGEAFF	TGTGCCAGCGCACAGGGGGCCGGTGAAGCTTTCTTT
TRBD1	-	TRBV25-1	TRBJ2-4	CASSASGTENIQYF	TGTGCCAGCAGTGCGTCCGGGACAGAAAACATTCAGTACTTC
-	many	TRBV5-1	TRBJ1-1	CASQDDRMEEAFF	TGCGCCAGCCAGGACGACCGGATGGAAGAAGCTTTCTTT
-	-	TRBV12-3/TRBV12-4	TRBJ2-7	CASSLAAAMEQYF	TGTGCCAGCAGTTTAGCTGCGGCCATGGAGCAGTACTTC
-	many	TRBV9	TRBJ2-1	CASSVFASKNNEQFF	TGTGCCAGCAGCGTATTCGCTAGTAAAAACAATGAGCAGTTCTTC
-	-	TRBV9	TRBJ2-2	CASSNSGRETNTGELFF	TGTGCCAGCTCTAATTCAGGACGCGAAACGAACACCGGGGAGCTGTTTTTT
TRBD1	few	TRBV6-4	TRBJ1-4	CASSDSNRGRENEKLFF	TGTGCCAGCAGTGACTCGAACAGGGGGCGCGAAAATGAAAAACTGTTTTTT
-	-	TRBV7-2	TRBJ1-1	CASSMTEVTEAFF	TGTGCCAGCAGCATGACAGAGGTCACTGAAGCTTTCTTT
TRBD2	-	TRBV20-1	TRBJ2-1	CSARDGTSVNNEQFF	TGCAGTGCTAGAGATGGGACTAGCGTGAACAATGAGCAGTTCTTC
-	few	TRBV5-5	TRBJ2-7	CASSPPGISSYEQYF	TGTGCCAGCAGCCCCCCGGGGATTAGCTCCTACGAGCAGTACTTC
TRBD1	-	TRBV2	TRBJ2-7	CASSDGDRGNYEQYF	TGTGCCAGCAGTGACGGGGACAGGGGTAACTACGAGCAGTACTTC
TRBD2	few	TRBV24-1	TRBJ2-1	CATSDNLAGAREQFF	TGTGCCACCAGTGACAACCTAGCGGGAGCGCGTGAGCAGTTCTTC
-	few	TRBV5-8	TRBJ1-1	CASSWGRTEAFF	TGTGCCAGCAGCTGGGGGAGGACTGAAGCTTTCTTT
-	many	TRBV7-8	TRBJ1-1	CASSLIQTGGTEAFF	TGTGCCAGCAGCTTAATACAGACAGGTGGCACTGAAGCTTTCTTT
-	few	TRBV5-4	TRBJ1-3	CASSLDRSPGNTIYF	TGTGCCAGCAGCTTGGACAGGTCCCCTGGAAACACCATATATTTT
TRBD2	many	TRBV2	TRBJ2-1	CASTEGAGGKNEQFF	TGTGCCAGCACCGAAGGGGCGGGAGGGAAGAATGAGCAGTTCTTC
TRBD2	few	TRBV27	TRBJ2-1	CASSSGGFNEQFF	TGTGCCAGCAGCTCGGGGGGGTTCAATGAGCAGTTCTTC
-	-	TRBV6-1	TRBJ1-1	CASSDYIGPTTEAFF	TGTGCCAGCAGTGATTACATTGGACCGACTACTGAAGCTTTCTTT
-	few	TRBV20-1	TRBJ2-3	CSARMRSTDTQYF	TGCAGTGCTAGAATGCGAAGCACAGATACGCAGTATTTT
TRBD2	-	TRBV15	TRBJ2-7	CATGRAGGLEQYF	TGTGCCACCGGTCGAGCGGGAGGATTAGAGCAGTACTTC
-	few	TRBV5-5	TRBJ2-2	CASSLAWYTGELFF	TGTGCCAGCAGCTTGGCGTGGTACACCGGGGAGCTGTTTTTT
-	-	TRBV20-1	TRBJ2-1	CSASVDENHPSLYNEQFF	TGCAGTGCTAGTGTTGACGAAAACCACCCCTCCCTTTACAATGAGCAGTTCTTC
TRBD1	-	TRBV5-1	TRBJ2-3	CASSFRQGIADTQYF	TGCGCCAGCAGCTTTCGACAGGGGATCGCAGATACGCAGTATTTT
-	many	TRBV29-1	TRBJ2-7	CSVVGQTYEQYF	TGCAGCGTTGTAGGACAGACCTACGAGCAGTACTTC
-	many	TRBV4-1	TRBJ2-2	CATEVALNTGELFF	TGCGCCACTGAAGTGGCGCTGAACACCGGGGAGCTGTTTTTT
-	many	TRBV6-5	TRBJ2-7	CASSYGTAGGYEQYF	TGTGCCAGCAGTTACGGGACTGCCGGCGGCTACGAGCAGTACTTC
TRBD2	many	TRBV28	TRBJ2-7	CASSSLAGGSEQYF	TGTGCCAGCAGTTCCCTAGCGGGAGGTTCCGAGCAGTACTTC
-	few	TRBV6-2/TRBV6-3	TRBJ1-2	CASSSPPGQQPLYYGYTF	TGTGCCAGCAGTTCGCCGCCAGGGCAACAACCCCTGTACTATGGCTACACCTTC
-	few	TRBV19	TRBJ2-3	CASSTLEGGEITDTQYF	TGTGCCAGTAGTACCTTAGAAGGCGGGGAAATCACAGATACGCAGTATTTT